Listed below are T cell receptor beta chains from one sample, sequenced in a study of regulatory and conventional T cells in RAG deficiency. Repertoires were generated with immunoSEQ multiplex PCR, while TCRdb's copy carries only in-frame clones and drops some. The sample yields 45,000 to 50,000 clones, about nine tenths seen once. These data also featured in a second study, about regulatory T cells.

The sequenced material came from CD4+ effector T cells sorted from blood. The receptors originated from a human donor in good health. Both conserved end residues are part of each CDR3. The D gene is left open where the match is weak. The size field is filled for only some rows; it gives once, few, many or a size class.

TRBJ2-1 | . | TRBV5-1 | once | TGCGCCAGCAGCCTTAGCGGTAGCTCCTACAATGAGCAGTTCTTC | CASSLSGSSYNEQFF
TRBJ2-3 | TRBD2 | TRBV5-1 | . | TGCGCCACCAGGATTAGCGGGGGGCTCACAGATACGCAGTATTTT | CATRISGGLTDTQYF
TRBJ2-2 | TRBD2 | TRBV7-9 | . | TGTGCCAGCAGCGGGTGGACTAGCAGCGCCGGGGAGCTGTTTTTT | CASSGWTSSAGELFF
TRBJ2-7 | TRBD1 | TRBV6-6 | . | TGTGCCAGCAGTCTTCAGGGGGCGTACGAGCAGTACTTC | CASSLQGAYEQYF
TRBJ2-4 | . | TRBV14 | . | TGTGCCAGCAGCCGGCCGGCAGGAGGGAACATTCAGTACTTC | CASSRPAGGNIQYF
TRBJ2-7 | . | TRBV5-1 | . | TGCGCCAGCAGGTGGTCGGGAGATTCCTACGAGCAGTACTTC | CASRWSGDSYEQYF
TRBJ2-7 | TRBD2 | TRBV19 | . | TGTGCCAGTAGTATTGGGAGGGGACCCTACGAGCAGTACTTC | CASSIGRGPYEQYF
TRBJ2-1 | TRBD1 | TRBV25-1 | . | TGTGCCAGCAGTCTACTGGGACAGACGGATGAGCAGTTCTTC | CASSLLGQTDEQFF
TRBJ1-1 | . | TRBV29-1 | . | TGCAGCGTTGTGTGGAGAGTCGACAGGCCCACTGAAGCTTTCTTT | CSVVWRVDRPTEAFF
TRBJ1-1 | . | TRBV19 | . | TGTGCCAGTAGTATGGGAAGAAACACTGAAGCTTTCTTT | CASSMGRNTEAFF
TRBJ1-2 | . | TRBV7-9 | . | TGTGCCAGCAGCTTAGGATTGGGCGACAAATTGAGGGACACCTATGGCTACACCTTC | CASSLGLGDKLRDTYGYTF
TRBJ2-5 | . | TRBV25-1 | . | TGTGCCAGCAGTGACGATCGTGTAGGCGGGAAGCAGTACTTC | CASSDDRVGGKQYF
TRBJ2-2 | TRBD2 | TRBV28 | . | TGTGCCAGCAGTAGGCTCGGTCTAGCGGGAAGGGGGGAGCTGTTTTTT | CASSRLGLAGRGELFF
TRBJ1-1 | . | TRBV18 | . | TGTGCCAGCTCAGCACTGAACACTGAAGCTTTCTTT | CASSALNTEAFF
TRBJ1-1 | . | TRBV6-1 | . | TGTGCCAGCAGTTACGCCTTTGAAGCTTTCTTT | CASSYAFEAFF
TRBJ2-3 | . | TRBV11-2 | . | TGTGCCAGCAGCTCCCCTGTGGGGAATACGCAGTATTTT | CASSSPVGNTQYF
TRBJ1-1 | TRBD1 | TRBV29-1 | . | TGCAGCGTTGAAGACCAACAGGGGGGATATACTGAAGCTTTCTTT | CSVEDQQGGYTEAFF
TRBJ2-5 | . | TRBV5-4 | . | TGTGCCAGCAGCTTTACCCTAAAAACAGGGAGCGAGACCCAGTACTTC | CASSFTLKTGSETQYF
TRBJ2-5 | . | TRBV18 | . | TGTGCCAGCTCACGAGGGCTCCAAGAGACCCAGTACTTC | CASSRGLQETQYF
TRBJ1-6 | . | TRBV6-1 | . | TGTGCCAGCAGTCGTCAGGACCCCACTAATTCACCCCTCCACTTT | CASSRQDPTNSPLHF
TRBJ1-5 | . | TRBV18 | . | TGTGCCAGCTCCCCGCGTGTCGGGGGTCAGCCCCAGCATTTT | CASSPRVGGQPQHF
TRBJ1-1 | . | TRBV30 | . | TGTGCCTGGAGTGCCAGGGTCTCTGAAGCTTTCTTT | CAWSARVSEAFF
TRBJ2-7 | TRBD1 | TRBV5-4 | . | TGTGCCAGCAGCTTGGGAGGGACAGCCTCCTACGAGCAGTACTTC | CASSLGGTASYEQYF
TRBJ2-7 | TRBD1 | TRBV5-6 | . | TGTGCCAGCAGCGTAGCCGGGACAGGGGAGAGATCCTACGAGCAGTACTTC | CASSVAGTGERSYEQYF
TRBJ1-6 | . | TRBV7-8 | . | TGTGCCATAAGGGAGGGCCCCTCGACCCTCCACTTT | CAIREGPSTLHF
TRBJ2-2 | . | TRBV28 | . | TGTGCCAGCAGCCGGAGTAGCACCGGGGAGCTGTTTTTT | CASSRSSTGELFF
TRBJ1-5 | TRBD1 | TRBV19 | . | TGTGCCAGTAGGGCTGGACAGGGCGGTAGCAATCAGCCCCAGCATTTT | CASRAGQGGSNQPQHF
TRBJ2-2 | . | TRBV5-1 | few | TGCGCCAGCAGCTTGGGAGGCCAGAGTGGCACCGGGGAGCTGTTTTTT | CASSLGGQSGTGELFF
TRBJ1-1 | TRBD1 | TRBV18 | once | TGTGCCACCGCTCAAAGGGGGACAGCGAACACTGAAGCTTTCTTT | CATAQRGTANTEAFF
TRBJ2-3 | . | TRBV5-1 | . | TGCGCCAGCAGCTTGCAAGTCCCCGACGTGGATACGCAGTATTTT | CASSLQVPDVDTQYF
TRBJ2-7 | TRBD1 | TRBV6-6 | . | TGTGCCAGCAGTGACTCTGGGACAGCATCCTACGAGCAGTACTTC | CASSDSGTASYEQYF
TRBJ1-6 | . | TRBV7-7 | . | TGTGCTAGCAGCTTCTCTGTGTACAGCCTTTCCAGCTCCTATAATTCACCCCTCCACTTT | CASSFSVYSLSSSYNSPLHF
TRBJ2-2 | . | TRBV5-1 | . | TGCGCCAGCAGCTTGACAACAGGAAACACCGGGGAGCTGTTTTTT | CASSLTTGNTGELFF
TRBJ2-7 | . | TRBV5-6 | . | TGTGCCAGCAGCTTATTAACAGGGTTGTGGGTACTCGAGCAGTACTTC | CASSLLTGLWVLEQYF
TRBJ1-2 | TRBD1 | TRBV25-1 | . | TGTGCCAGCAGTGCGGGACAGGGGATATATGGCTACACCTTC | CASSAGQGIYGYTF
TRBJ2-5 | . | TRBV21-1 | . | TGTGCCAGCAGCCCGCGACAGGGGGCGGAGACCCAGTACTTC | CASSPRQGAETQYF
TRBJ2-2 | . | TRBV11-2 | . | TGTGCCAGCAGCTTAGGGGTAAAATCGGGCGGGGAGCTGTTTTTT | CASSLGVKSGGELFF
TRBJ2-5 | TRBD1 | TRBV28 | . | TGTGCCAGCAGTTTAACCGGGACAGGTAAAGAGACCCAGTACTTC | CASSLTGTGKETQYF
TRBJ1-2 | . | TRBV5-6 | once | TGTGCCAGCAGCTTGAGGACCCCCCGACTTGGCTATGGCTACACCTTC | CASSLRTPRLGYGYTF
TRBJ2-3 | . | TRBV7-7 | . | TGTGCTAGCAGCTTAGCCACCACAGATACGCAGTATTTT | CASSLATTDTQYF
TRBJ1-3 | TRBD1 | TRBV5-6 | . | TGTGCCAGCAGCCCAACAGGGGGCCTATCCTCTGGAAACACCATATATTTT | CASSPTGGLSSGNTIYF
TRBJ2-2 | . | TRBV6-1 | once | TGTGCCAGCAGTGAAGGGGGCGGTTCCACTGGCGGGGAGCTGTTTTTT | CASSEGGGSTGGELFF